This T cell receptor beta chain stems from a study of post-analysis software for immune sequencing data. Study in general: Disease courses included relapsing-remitting, secondary progressive and progressive-relapsing multiple sclerosis. Study-wide findings and caveats: The five TRBV segments detected at higher frequency in patients than in controls included TRBV5-6, TRBV5-1 and TRBV20-1. Relative to controls, patients with multiple sclerosis showed significantly lower normalized Chao1 diversity. F measure clustering grouped samples strongly by preparation batch.

The CDR3 consists of 17 residues. CDR1 is LGHNA, CDR2 YSLEER, per germline. Trimming left V 0 bases short and J 4 bases short, with 16 bases between. Sequencing libraries made from TCR beta cDNA carried unique molecular identifiers. TCRdb analysed the PCR reads with MiXCR anew, one entry per CDR3 protein. The data contain about half a million distinct CDR3 sequences, 45% of them singletons. On this clonotype: The target antigen is unknown.

The genes are TRBV4-3 and TRBJ2-1, with D tentatively TRBD2 (6 bases). Source material: blood. This TCR came from a girl aged 10-17 years with multiple sclerosis. DNA for the CDR3: TGCGCCAGCAGCCAAGATGGAGCTAGCGAAGCATACAATGAGCAGTTCTTC. Translation: CASSQDGASEAYNEQFF.